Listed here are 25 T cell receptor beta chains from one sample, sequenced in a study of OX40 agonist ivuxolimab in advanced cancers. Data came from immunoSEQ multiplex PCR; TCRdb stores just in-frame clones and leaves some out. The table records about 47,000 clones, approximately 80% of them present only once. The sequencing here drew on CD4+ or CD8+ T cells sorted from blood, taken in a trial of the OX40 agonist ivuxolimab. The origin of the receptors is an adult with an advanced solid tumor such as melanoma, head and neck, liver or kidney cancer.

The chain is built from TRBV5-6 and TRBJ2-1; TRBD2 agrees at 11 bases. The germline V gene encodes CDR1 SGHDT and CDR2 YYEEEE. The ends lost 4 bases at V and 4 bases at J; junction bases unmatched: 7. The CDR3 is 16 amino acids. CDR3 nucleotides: TGTGCCAGCAGCCTCCAGACTAGCGGGAAATACAATGAGCAGTTCTTC. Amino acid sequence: CASSLQTSGKYNEQFF.

The DNA of the CDR3 is TGTGCCAGCAGTGCGCAACTAGAGAGTAACGAGCAGTACTTC. Protein sequence: CASSAQLESNEQYF. V and J are TRBV6-1 and TRBJ2-7; TRBD2 is a possible D gene (5 bases). The CDR3 covers 14 residues. Germline lookup yields CDR1 MNHNS and CDR2 SASEGT. The V gene lost 4 bases and the J gene lost 5 bases, with 15 bases spanning the gap.

DNA of the CDR3: TGTGCCAGCAGCTCAGAGGGGGCTTACGAGCAGTACTTC. Its translation: CASSSEGAYEQYF. The chain joins TRBV11-2 to TRBJ2-7; 7 bases line up with TRBD1. The V gene end was trimmed by 4 bases and the J gene end by 4 bases; junction bases not matched to a gene: 4. The CDR3 has 13 residues. Germline V CDR1 and CDR2: SGHAT, FQNNGV.

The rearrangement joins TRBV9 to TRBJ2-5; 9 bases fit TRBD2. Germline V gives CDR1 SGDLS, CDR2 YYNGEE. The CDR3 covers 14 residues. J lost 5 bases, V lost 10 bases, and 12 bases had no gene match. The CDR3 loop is CALLRREGLETQYF. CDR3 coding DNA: TGTGCCCTCCTTCGGCGGGAGGGCCTGGAGACCCAGTACTTC.

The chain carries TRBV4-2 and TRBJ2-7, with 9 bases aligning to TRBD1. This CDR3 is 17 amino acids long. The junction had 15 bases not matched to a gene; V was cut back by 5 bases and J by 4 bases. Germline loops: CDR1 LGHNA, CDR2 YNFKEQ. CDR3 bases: TGTGCCAGCAGCTTCGGGGGGAGTACAGGGGGCAGGTACGAGCAGTACTTC. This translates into CASSFGGSTGGRYEQYF.

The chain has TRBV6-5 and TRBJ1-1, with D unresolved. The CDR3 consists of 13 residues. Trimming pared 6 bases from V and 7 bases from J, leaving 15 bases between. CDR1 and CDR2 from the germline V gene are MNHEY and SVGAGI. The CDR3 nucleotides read TGTGCCAGCAGACTCCGAAACCACTTTGAAGCTTTCTTT. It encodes CASRLRNHFEAFF.

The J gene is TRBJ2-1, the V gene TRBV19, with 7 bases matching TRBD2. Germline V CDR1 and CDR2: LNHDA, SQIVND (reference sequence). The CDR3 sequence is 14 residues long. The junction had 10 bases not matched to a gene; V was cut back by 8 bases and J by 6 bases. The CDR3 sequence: CASLYPGEGNEQFF. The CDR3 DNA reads TGTGCCAGTCTCTACCCGGGGGAGGGCAATGAGCAGTTCTTC.

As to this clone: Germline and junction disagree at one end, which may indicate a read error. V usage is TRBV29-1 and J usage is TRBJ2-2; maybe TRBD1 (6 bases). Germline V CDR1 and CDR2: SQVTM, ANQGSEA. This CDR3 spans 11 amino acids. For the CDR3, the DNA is TGCAGCGCGGACAGCCACCGGGGAGCTGTTTTT. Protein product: CSADSHRGAVF.

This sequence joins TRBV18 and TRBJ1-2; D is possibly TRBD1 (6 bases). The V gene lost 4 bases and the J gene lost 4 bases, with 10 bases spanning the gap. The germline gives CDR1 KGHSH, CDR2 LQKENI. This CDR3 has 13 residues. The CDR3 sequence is CASSLGQPYGYTF. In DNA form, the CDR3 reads TGTGCCAGCTCACTTGGACAGCCCTATGGCTACACCTTC.

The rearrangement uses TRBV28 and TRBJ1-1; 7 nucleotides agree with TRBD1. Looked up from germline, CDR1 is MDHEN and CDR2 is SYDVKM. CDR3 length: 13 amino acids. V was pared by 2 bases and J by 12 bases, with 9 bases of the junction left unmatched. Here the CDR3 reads CASSLTGADAPFF. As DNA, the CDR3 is TGTGCCAGCAGTTTAACAGGGGCGGATGCGCCTTTCTTT.

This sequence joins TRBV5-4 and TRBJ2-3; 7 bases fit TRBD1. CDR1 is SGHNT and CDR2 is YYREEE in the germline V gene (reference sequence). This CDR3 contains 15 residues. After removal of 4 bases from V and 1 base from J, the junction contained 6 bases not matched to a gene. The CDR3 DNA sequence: TGTGCCAGCAGCGTGGAAACAGGGGGCACAGATACGCAGTATTTT. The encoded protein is CASSVETGGTDTQYF.

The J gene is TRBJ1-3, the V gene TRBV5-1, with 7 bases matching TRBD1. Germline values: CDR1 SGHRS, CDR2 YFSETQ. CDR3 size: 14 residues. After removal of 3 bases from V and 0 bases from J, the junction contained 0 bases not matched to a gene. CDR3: CASSWDSSGNTIYF. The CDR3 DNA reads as TGCGCCAGCAGCTGGGACAGCTCTGGAAACACCATATATTTT. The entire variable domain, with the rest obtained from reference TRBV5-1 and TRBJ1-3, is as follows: KAGVTQTPRYLIKTRGQQVTLSCSPISGHRSVSWYQQTPGQGLQFLFEYFSETQRNKGNFPGRFSGRQFSNSRSEMNVSTLELGDSALYLCASSWDSSGNTIYFGEGSWLTVV.

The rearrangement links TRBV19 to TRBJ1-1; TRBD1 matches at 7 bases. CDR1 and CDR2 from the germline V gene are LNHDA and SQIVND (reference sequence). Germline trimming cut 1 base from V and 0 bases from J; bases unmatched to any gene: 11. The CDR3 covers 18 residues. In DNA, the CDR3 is TGTGCCAGTAGTATAGGGCGGGGGACAGAGCACTTGAACACTGAAGCTTTCTTT. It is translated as CASSIGRGTEHLNTEAFF.

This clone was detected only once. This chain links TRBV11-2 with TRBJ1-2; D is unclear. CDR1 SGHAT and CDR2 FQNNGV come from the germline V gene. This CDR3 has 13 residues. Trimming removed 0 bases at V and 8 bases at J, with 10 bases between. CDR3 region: CASSLDSFRGYTF. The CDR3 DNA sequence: TGTGCCAGCAGCTTAGACTCCTTCCGGGGCTACACCTTC.

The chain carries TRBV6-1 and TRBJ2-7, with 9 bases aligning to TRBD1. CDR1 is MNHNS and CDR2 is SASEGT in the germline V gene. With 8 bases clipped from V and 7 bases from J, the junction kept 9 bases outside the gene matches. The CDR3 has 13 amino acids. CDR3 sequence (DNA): TGTGCCAGCCAAATTCCCGGGACAGGGGAGCAGTACTTC. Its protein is CASQIPGTGEQYF.

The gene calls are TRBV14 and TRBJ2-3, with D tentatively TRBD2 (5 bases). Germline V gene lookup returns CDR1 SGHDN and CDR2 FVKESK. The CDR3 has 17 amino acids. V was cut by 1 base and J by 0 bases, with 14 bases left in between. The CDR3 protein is CASSQASGLPSTDTQYF. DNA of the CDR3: TGTGCCAGCAGCCAAGCCTCGGGGTTACCTAGCACAGATACGCAGTATTTT.

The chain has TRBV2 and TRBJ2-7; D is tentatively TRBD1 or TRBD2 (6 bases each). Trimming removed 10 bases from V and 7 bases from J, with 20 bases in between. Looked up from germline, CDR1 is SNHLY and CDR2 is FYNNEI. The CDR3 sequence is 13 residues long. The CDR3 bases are TGTGCCACCCAGAGGGTCAGAGGGGGGGAGCAGTACTTC. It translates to CATQRVRGGEQYF. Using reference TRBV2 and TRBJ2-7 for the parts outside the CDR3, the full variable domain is EPEVTQTPSHQVTQMGQEVILRCVPISNHLYFYWYRQILGQKVEFLVSFYNNEISEKSEIFDDQFSVERPDGSNFTLKIRSTKLEDSAMYFCATQRVRGGEQYFGPGTRLTVT.

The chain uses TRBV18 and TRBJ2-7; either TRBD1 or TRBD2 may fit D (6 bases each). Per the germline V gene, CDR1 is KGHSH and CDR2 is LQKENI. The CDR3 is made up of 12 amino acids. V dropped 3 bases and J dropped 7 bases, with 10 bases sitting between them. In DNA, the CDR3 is TGTGCCAGCTCACCGGGGGGCTGGGAGCAGTACTTC. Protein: CASSPGGWEQYF.

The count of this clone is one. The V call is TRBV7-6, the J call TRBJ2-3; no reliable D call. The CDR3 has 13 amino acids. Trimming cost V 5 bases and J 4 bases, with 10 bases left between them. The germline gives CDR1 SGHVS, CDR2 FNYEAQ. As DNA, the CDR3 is TGTGCCAGCAGCCCACTGGGCCCAGATACGCAGTATTTT. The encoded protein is CASSPLGPDTQYF. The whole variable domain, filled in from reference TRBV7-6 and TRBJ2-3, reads GAGVSQSPRYKVTKRGQDVALRCDPISGHVSLYWYRQALGQGPEFLTYFNYEAQQDKSGLPNDRFSAERPEGSISTLTIQRTEQRDSAMYRCASSPLGPDTQYFGPGTRLTVL.

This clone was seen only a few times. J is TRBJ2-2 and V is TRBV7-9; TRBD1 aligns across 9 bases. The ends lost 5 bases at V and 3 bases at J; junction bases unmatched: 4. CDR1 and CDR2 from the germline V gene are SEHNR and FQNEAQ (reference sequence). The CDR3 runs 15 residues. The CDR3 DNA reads TGTGCCAGCAGCCCGGGGACAGGGTACACCGGGGAGCTGTTTTTT. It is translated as CASSPGTGYTGELFF.

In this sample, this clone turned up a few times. This CDR3 reads CAARGTDTQYF. For the CDR3, the DNA is TGCGCCGCACGAGGCACAGATACGCAGTATTTT. The chain links TRBV5-1 to TRBJ2-3; D is undetermined. Between the trimmed V and J ends, which lost 10 bases and 1 base, there was a span of 7 bases. The CDR3 runs 11 residues. Germline lookup yields CDR1 SGHRS and CDR2 YFSETQ.

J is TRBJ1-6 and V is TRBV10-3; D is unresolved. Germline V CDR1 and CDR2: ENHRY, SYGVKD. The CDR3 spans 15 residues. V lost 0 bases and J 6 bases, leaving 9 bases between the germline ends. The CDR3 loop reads CAISESNGRNSPLHF. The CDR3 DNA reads TGTGCCATCAGTGAGTCGAACGGGCGTAATTCACCCCTCCACTTT.

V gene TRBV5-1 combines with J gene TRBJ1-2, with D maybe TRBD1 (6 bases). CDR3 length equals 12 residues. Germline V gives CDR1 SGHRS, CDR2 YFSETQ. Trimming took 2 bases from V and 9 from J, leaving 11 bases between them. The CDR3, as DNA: TGCGCCAGCAGCTTAGGGGGGGAAAGCTACACCTTC. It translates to CASSLGGESYTF.

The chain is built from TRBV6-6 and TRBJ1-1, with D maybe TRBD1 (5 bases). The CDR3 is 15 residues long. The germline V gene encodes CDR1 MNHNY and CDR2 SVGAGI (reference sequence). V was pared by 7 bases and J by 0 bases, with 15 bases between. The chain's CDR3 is CASIQGKALNTEAFF. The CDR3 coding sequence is TGTGCCAGCATTCAGGGTAAGGCCTTGAACACTGAAGCTTTCTTT.

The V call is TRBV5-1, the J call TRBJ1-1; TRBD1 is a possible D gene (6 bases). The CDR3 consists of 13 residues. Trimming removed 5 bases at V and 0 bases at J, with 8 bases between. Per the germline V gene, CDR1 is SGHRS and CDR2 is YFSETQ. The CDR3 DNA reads TGCGCCAGCAGGAGGGGGATGAACACTGAAGCTTTCTTT. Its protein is CASRRGMNTEAFF.